Below, one T cell receptor beta chain is given with its context. This sample was included in a study of blood T cell repertoires in COVID-19. The overall study: From the United States, Italy and Spain came samples of acute and convalescent COVID-19. The cDNA or gDNA used as material had been derived from T cells, B-cell-depleted T cells, or PBMCs.

Authors' data handling: Estimated nucleated cell counts came from reference gene primer amplification. The assay was immunoSEQ multiplex PCR, and TCRdb's table has in-frame clones only and misses some. V, J and clone size are taken as reported in that table, and D and trimming were inferred from the DNA itself. The sample has 400,000 to 550,000 clones; around nine tenths are singletons. This sequence originates from a woman aged 18 to 35 with acute COVID-19. The sequenced sample consisted of PBMCs or T cells enriched from blood (not recorded which).

This CDR3 reads CASSERRLAGGDGGVETQYF. The CDR3 DNA is TGCGCCAGCAGTGAGAGGAGACTAGCGGGGGGCGATGGGGGAGTGGAGACCCAGTACTTC. The genes are TRBV10-1 and TRBJ2-5; 13 nucleotides line up with TRBD2. The germline gives CDR1 WNHNN, CDR2 SYGVQD (reference sequence). This CDR3 contains 20 residues. With 2 bases clipped from V and 5 bases from J, the junction kept 17 bases outside the gene matches.